The 15 T cell receptor beta chains in this list originate from one sample, sequenced in a study of CD8 T cells in ankylosing spondylitis. TCRdb re-called the 5' RACE reads with MiXCR, one entry per CDR3 protein. The sample consists of 90,000 to 100,000 distinct CDR3 sequences, roughly 8.3% of them appearing once. Sequencing was carried out using blood, either unsorted or a sorted T cell fraction (not recorded which). These receptor sequences come from a male donor with ankylosing spondylitis or in good health (not recorded which).

This clonotype was observed many times. This chain links TRBV7-2 with TRBJ1-5, with D possibly TRBD1 on 5 matching bases. There are 13 residues in the CDR3. The V end lost 5 bases, the J end lost 5 bases, and 10 bases lay between the germline ends. CDR1 SGHTA and CDR2 FQGNSA come from the germline V gene. CDR3 DNA: TGTGCCAGCAGCGTTCAGGGAGATCAGCCCCAGCATTTT. This encodes CASSVQGDQPQHF.

At least ten counts were recorded for this clonotype. V usage is TRBV7-9 and J usage is TRBJ1-1, with D unresolved. The CDR3 is 13 amino acids. Germline V gene data show CDR1 as SEHNR and CDR2 as FQNEAQ (reference sequence). The ends were cut back, 8 bases at V and 11 bases at J, with 21 bases in the middle. This chain's CDR3 is CASADNQPLGAFF. The CDR3 DNA is TGTGCCAGCGCTGACAACCAACCGCTGGGGGCTTTCTTT.

This clonotype has a count of ten or more. This chain links TRBV4-3 with TRBJ1-1, with 7 bases lining up with TRBD1. This CDR3 has 14 residues. CDR1 and CDR2 (germline): LGHNA, YSLEER. With V trimmed by 0 bases and J by 5 bases, 3 bases remained unmatched. The CDR3, as DNA: TGCGCCAGCAGCCAAGATCAGGGGGGGACTGAAGCTTTCTTT. Translating it yields CASSQDQGGTEAFF.

This clonotype was seen ten or more times. This rearrangement joins TRBV12-3 or TRBV12-4 to TRBJ2-7; D is possibly TRBD1 or TRBD2 (5 bases each). Trimming shortened V by 2 bases and J by 3 bases, and 11 bases separated the two germline ends. This CDR3 spans 14 amino acids. The CDR3 loop is CASSLRQGVYEQYF. The DNA of the CDR3 is TGTGCCAGCAGTTTACGTCAGGGAGTCTACGAGCAGTACTTC.

CDR3: CASSVTLALHNEQFF. CDR3 DNA sequence: TGTGCCAGCAGCGTCACACTAGCGCTCCACAATGAGCAGTTCTTC. This chain joins TRBV9 and TRBJ2-1, with 7 bases fitting TRBD2. The CDR3 is 15 residues long. Trimming removed 2 bases from V and 5 bases from J; junction bases left unmatched: 7. Germline CDR1 and CDR2: SGDLS and YYNGEE.

The table lists this clonotype with many counts. The chain couples TRBV12-3 or TRBV12-4 to TRBJ2-2; no clear D. Trimming pared 8 bases from V and 3 bases from J, leaving 4 bases between. The CDR3 contains 11 residues. In DNA form, the CDR3 reads TGTGCCAGCGAGGACACCGGGGAGCTGTTTTTT. Translating gives CASEDTGELFF.

This clonotype came up many times. The rearrangement uses TRBV7-2 and TRBJ1-5, with D possibly matching TRBD1 (5 bases). The germline CDR1 and CDR2 sequences are SGHTA and FQGNSA. V lost 4 bases and J lost 4, with 11 bases in between. The CDR3 has 14 amino acids. DNA for the CDR3: TGTGCCAGCAGCTCCCGACAGACTAATCAGCCCCAGCATTTT. This encodes CASSSRQTNQPQHF.

This clonotype was picked up many times. The chain is built from TRBV4-2 and TRBJ2-7, with 10 bases lining up with TRBD2. Germline CDR1 and CDR2: LGHNA and YNFKEQ. Trimming removed 1 base from V and 1 base from J; junction bases left unmatched: 4. This CDR3 is built from 16 residues. CDR3 nucleotide sequence: TGTGCCAGCAGCCAAGTAGCGGGAGGCAGTTCCTACGAGCAGTACTTC. Its protein is CASSQVAGGSSYEQYF.

This clonotype was observed a single time. A much larger clonotype is one base distant, so this may be a read error. V and J are TRBV12-3 or TRBV12-4 and TRBJ1-6; 8 bases are shared with TRBD1. This CDR3 has 14 amino acids. The CDR3 nucleotides read TGTGCCGGCAGTTGGACAGGGTTAAATTCACCCCTCCACTTT. Amino acid sequence: CAGSWTGLNSPLHF.

Many counts were recorded for this clonotype. J is TRBJ2-3 and V is TRBV7-8, with a weak D call TRBD2 (6 bases). The CDR3 sequence is 17 residues long. Deletions cut 5 bases from V and 3 bases from J, with 21 bases between. Germline-derived CDR1 and CDR2 are SGHVS and FQNEAQ. The CDR3 DNA reads TGTGCCAGCAGCCCCTTTGGGGGAGGTCAAAGTACAGATACGCAGTATTTT. Encoded protein: CASSPFGGGQSTDTQYF.

This clonotype was observed many times. The chain is built from TRBV18 and TRBJ2-1, with 7 bases matching TRBD2. CDR3 size: 12 residues. Looked up from germline, CDR1 is KGHSH and CDR2 is LQKENI. The junction had 2 bases not matched to a gene; V was cut back by 3 bases and J by 9 bases. The CDR3, as DNA: TGTGCCAGCTCACCCTTAGCGGGTGAGCAGTTCTTC. Translating it yields CASSPLAGEQFF.

This clonotype was observed at least ten times. This rearrangement joins TRBV29-1 to TRBJ2-7, with a tentative D call TRBD1 (6 bases). This CDR3 contains 13 residues. V lost 1 base and J lost 3, with 10 bases in between. Germline V CDR1 and CDR2: SQVTM, ANQGSEA. CDR3 DNA: TGCAGCGTTGAAGGGGGGCAGGGCTACGAGCAGTACTTC. Translating it yields CSVEGGQGYEQYF.

The table lists this clonotype with many counts. The genes are TRBV5-1 and TRBJ2-3, with a weak D call TRBD2 (6 bases). The CDR3 consists of 14 residues. The germline V gene has CDR1 SGHRS and CDR2 YFSETQ. The V end was cut by 2 bases, the J end by 7 bases, with 14 bases between. The CDR3 sequence is CASSLSGESYTQYF. Here the CDR3 DNA reads TGCGCCAGCAGCTTATCGGGGGAGTCTTATACGCAGTATTTT.

This clonotype was found many times. This chain connects TRBV6-6 to TRBJ1-5; no reliable D call. In germline, CDR1 is MNHNY, CDR2 SVGAGI (reference sequence). The CDR3 extends over 13 amino acids. Trimming stripped 6 bases from V and 5 bases from J, with 11 bases between. The CDR3 bases are TGTGCCAGCAGCTCGAGGGTCGATCAGCCCCAGCATTTT. Its protein is CASSSRVDQPQHF.

This clonotype was recorded many times. The chain uses TRBV5-5 and TRBJ2-3; 7 positions agree with TRBD1. Germline V gene lookup returns CDR1 SGHKS and CDR2 YYEKEE (reference sequence). This CDR3 contains 12 residues. The junction had 5 bases not matched to a gene; V was cut back by 4 bases and J by 9 bases. The DNA for the CDR3 is TGTGCCAGCAGCCAAACAGGGGACACGCAGTATTTT. This encodes CASSQTGDTQYF.